The 30 T cell receptor beta chains given below trace back to one sample, sequenced in a study of metastatic and nonmetastatic thyroid tumors. Via MiXCR, TCRdb re-called the PCR reads. There are thousands of clones in the sample; 30% to 40% occur only once, and approximately 40% lies in the top ten. No treatment had been given to any patient before thyroid surgery. Input material: adjacent normal tissue. Every receptor here comes from a male donor with papillary thyroid cancer or a benign thyroid nodule (not recorded which). Some clones in this sample may be carry-over from other donors' samples.

This chain links TRBV7-3 with TRBJ1-1; 9 nucleotides match TRBD1. CDR1 and CDR2 from the germline V gene are SGHTA and FQGTGA. The ends lost 5 bases at V and 6 bases at J; junction bases unmatched: 4. The CDR3 has 13 amino acids. Here the CDR3 DNA reads TGTGCCAGCAGCCCCGGGACAGGGTCTGAAGCTTTCTTT. Translation gives CASSPGTGSEAFF.

J is TRBJ1-4 and V is TRBV2; no definite D call. Germline CDR1 is SNHLY and CDR2 is FYNNEI. The CDR3 loop spans 13 amino acids. Trimming took off 8 bases at V and 0 bases at J, with 7 bases between the two ends. The CDR3 DNA is TGTGCCAGCTCGTCTACAACTAATGAAAAACTGTTTTTT. Protein product: CASSSTTNEKLFF.

The chain links TRBV6-1 to TRBJ1-6; 7 positions match TRBD1. The CDR3 totals 16 residues. V was pared by 9 bases and J by 0 bases, with 8 bases of the junction left unmatched. The germline gives CDR1 MNHNS, CDR2 SASEGT. CDR3 DNA: TGTGCCAGTGGCCCGGCAGGGGGCTCCTATAATTCACCCCTCCACTTT. As protein: CASGPAGGSYNSPLHF.

A remark on this clone: At one end, the junction sequence differs from germline, possibly due to a read error. The chain combines TRBV27 with TRBJ2-2; D assignment may be TRBD1 or TRBD2 (6 bases each). CDR1 and CDR2 (germline): MNHEY, SMNVEV (reference sequence). The CDR3 is made up of 15 amino acids. This CDR3 reads CASTFGGPNTGQLLF. As DNA, the CDR3 is TGTGCCAGCACCTTCGGGGGCCCGAACACCGGGCAGCTGTTGTTT.

This clone was counted between two and nine times. The chain joins TRBV20-1 to TRBJ2-1, with 10 nucleotides matching TRBD1. The V and J ends lost 1 base and 8 bases, in that order; junction bases with no gene match: 14. The CDR3 covers 17 residues. Germline V gives CDR1 DFQATT, CDR2 SNEGSKA (reference sequence). As DNA, the CDR3 is TGCAGTGCTAGAGCCGGCGGGACAGGGGAAAATATTGATGAGCAGTTCTTC. Amino acid sequence: CSARAGGTGENIDEQFF.

CDR3 in DNA: TGTGCCAGCAGTGACTCGCGGGCCGCCACAGATACGCAGTATTTT. It translates to CASSDSRAATDTQYF. This chain joins TRBV6-1 and TRBJ2-3; D possibly corresponds to TRBD2 (5 bases). The CDR3 sequence is 15 residues long. V shed 3 bases and J shed 2 bases, with 12 bases lying between them. CDR1 and CDR2 (germline): MNHNS, SASEGT.

This clone was observed a handful of times. The rearrangement uses TRBV19 and TRBJ1-6; D is unclear. Trimming shortened V by 3 bases and J by 0 bases, and 3 bases separated the two germline ends. CDR3 size: 14 residues. Germline-derived CDR1 and CDR2 are LNHDA and SQIVND (reference sequence). The CDR3 region has the DNA TGTGCCAGTAGTATCAGCTCCTATAATTCACCCCTCCACTTT. Amino acid sequence: CASSISSYNSPLHF.

V gene TRBV13 combines with J gene TRBJ2-5; 8 bases align to TRBD1. Losses at the gene ends were 5 bases for V and 4 bases for J; bases not matched to a gene: 6. CDR3 size: 14 residues. Looked up from germline, CDR1 is PRHDT and CDR2 is FYEKMQ (reference sequence). Written as DNA, the CDR3 is TGTGCCAGCAGCGTAACAGGGGGTGGAGAGACCCAGTACTTC. This sequence encodes CASSVTGGGETQYF.

This rearrangement joins TRBV4-2 to TRBJ1-5, with D possibly being TRBD1 (6 bases). Germline loops: CDR1 LGHNA, CDR2 YNFKEQ. CDR3 length: 14 residues. Trimming cost V 0 bases and J 8 bases, with 11 bases left between them. The CDR3 spells CASSQEAGQKPQHF. CDR3 sequence (DNA): TGTGCCAGCAGCCAAGAGGCCGGACAGAAGCCCCAGCATTTT.

This chain joins TRBV7-8 and TRBJ1-3; no definite D call. Germline CDR1 is SGHVS and CDR2 is FQNEAQ. Trimming took 5 bases from V and 0 from J, leaving 8 bases between them. The CDR3 spans 14 residues. The CDR3 spells CASSLGISGNTIYF. The CDR3 nucleotides read TGTGCCAGCAGCCTGGGGATCTCTGGAAACACCATATATTTT. Variable domain in full (rest from reference TRBV7-8 and TRBJ1-3): GAGVSQSPRYKVAKRGQDVALRCDPISGHVSLFWYQQALGQGPEFLTYFQNEAQLDKSGLPSDRFFAERPEGSVSTLKIQRTQQEDSAVYLCASSLGISGNTIYFGEGSWLTVV.

Only a few counts were recorded for this clone. The rearrangement joins TRBV6-2 or TRBV6-3 to TRBJ2-7; D is possibly TRBD1 or TRBD2 (6 bases each). The V gene's germline CDR1 is MNHEY and CDR2 SVGEGT. V gave up 1 base and J gave up 2 bases, with 15 bases separating them. The CDR3 covers 16 residues. This CDR3 is CASSYLGGSLPYEQYF. In DNA, the CDR3 is TGTGCCAGCAGTTACTTAGGGGGGTCGTTACCCTACGAGCAGTACTTC.

Comments on this clone: Since no conserved phenylalanine or tryptophan closes the CDR3, a read error is the likely cause. The CDR3 region has the DNA TGCGCCAGCAGCAAAGATCCCTCCGGGGCCAACGTCCTGACTTTA. Translated: CASSKDPSGANVLTL. The chain recombines TRBV4-1 with TRBJ2-6; D unresolved. The CDR3 covers 15 residues. The germline V gene encodes CDR1 MGHRA and CDR2 YSYEKL.

This clone was counted between two and nine times. This chain connects TRBV6-1 to TRBJ1-1; D is unclear. The length of the CDR3 is 14 residues. From germline, CDR1 is MNHNS and CDR2 SASEGT. Trimming shortened V by 3 bases and J by 8 bases, and 16 bases separated the two germline ends. The DNA of the CDR3 is TGTGCCAGCAGTGATGTACCGTGCCTTCTAGAAGCTTTCTTT. Encoded protein: CASSDVPCLLEAFF.

This clone qualifies as large. The V gene is TRBV19, the J gene TRBJ1-5; D gene ambiguous. In germline, CDR1 is LNHDA, CDR2 SQIVND (reference sequence). The CDR3 extends over 15 amino acids. The V and J ends lost 0 bases and 4 bases respectively, with 10 bases between them. CDR3 loop: CASSIESTVNQPQHF. Written as DNA, the CDR3 is TGTGCCAGTAGTATAGAGAGCACGGTTAATCAGCCCCAGCATTTT.

This clone has more than one count but fewer than ten. The rearrangement links TRBV6-2 or TRBV6-3 to TRBJ1-5; D call uncertain. Looked up from germline, CDR1 is MNHEY and CDR2 is SVGEGT. Trimming removed 0 bases at V and 0 bases at J, with 15 bases between. The CDR3 is made up of 18 amino acids. The CDR3 sequence: CASSYSARERYSNQPQHF. CDR3 sequence (DNA): TGTGCCAGCAGTTACTCGGCTAGGGAGCGATATAGCAATCAGCCCCAGCATTTT.

The chain couples TRBV7-8 to TRBJ1-1, with a weak D call TRBD1 (6 bases). CDR1 is SGHVS and CDR2 is FQNEAQ in the germline V gene. This CDR3 has 13 residues. The germline V and J ends were trimmed by 1 base and 10 bases, with 13 bases remaining between them. The CDR3 loop is CASSLGAGVRAFF. CDR3 DNA: TGTGCCAGCAGCTTAGGGGCAGGGGTTAGAGCTTTCTTT.

V gene TRBV5-1 combines with J gene TRBJ2-2, with 11 bases identical to TRBD1. J was trimmed by 5 bases and V by 4 bases; bases with no gene match: 4. CDR1 SGHRS and CDR2 YFSETQ come from the germline V gene. The CDR3 is 15 amino acids. CDR3 sequence: CASSGGQGATGELFF. The CDR3 DNA is TGCGCCAGCAGCGGCGGACAGGGGGCGACCGGGGAGCTGTTTTTT.

This clone is termed medium-sized. This chain links TRBV20-1 with TRBJ2-1; D possibly corresponds to TRBD2 (7 bases). V was trimmed by 6 bases and J by 9 bases, leaving 18 bases between them. This CDR3 has 13 residues. CDR1 and CDR2 (germline): DFQATT, SNEGSKA (reference sequence). The CDR3 region has the DNA TGCAGTGCCCCCTCCCCCGGGGGGCGTGAGCAGTTCTTC. Amino acids: CSAPSPGGREQFF.

Comments on this clone: The conserved closing phenylalanine or tryptophan is absent in this CDR3, likely reflecting a read error. The rearrangement uses TRBV30 and TRBJ1-2; 7 bases fit TRBD1. The CDR3 has 13 residues. Per germline, CDR1 GTSNPN and CDR2 SVGIG (reference sequence). The ends lost 5 bases at V and 8 bases at J; junction bases unmatched: 11. CDR3 protein: CAWGTGVAGGYTV. The CDR3 DNA follows: TGTGCCTGGGGAACAGGGGTCGCGGGGGGCTACACCGTC.

The sample holds a few counts of this clone. The chain couples TRBV6-5 to TRBJ2-1; the D gene could be TRBD1 or TRBD2 (5 bases each). CDR1 is MNHEY, CDR2 SVGAGI, per germline. The CDR3 sequence is 16 residues long. Trimming removed 6 bases at V and 7 bases at J, with 22 bases between. The CDR3 DNA reads TGTGCCAGCAGGAGGGCGGATGAGGGGCCACGGAATGAGCAGTTCTTC. This encodes CASRRADEGPRNEQFF.

CDR3 loop: CASRSGGGYTEAFF. As DNA, the CDR3 is TGTGCCAGCAGGTCAGGGGGAGGTTACACTGAAGCTTTCTTT. V and J are TRBV11-2 and TRBJ1-1, with TRBD1 identical over 7 bases. V trimming: 6 bases; J trimming: 3 bases; junction bases outside the gene matches: 7. This CDR3 has 14 amino acids. Germline V CDR1 and CDR2: SGHAT, FQNNGV.

There are a few counts of this clone. CDR3 sequence reads: CASSSGTSGKPEQYF. DNA for the CDR3: TGTGCCAGCAGTTCCGGGACTAGCGGTAAGCCCGAGCAGTACTTC. The chain uses TRBV28 and TRBJ2-7, with 11 bases lining up with TRBD2. Trimming removed 4 bases from V and 6 bases from J; junction bases left unmatched: 8. The CDR3 extends over 15 amino acids. Germline assignment: CDR1 MDHEN and CDR2 SYDVKM.

J is TRBJ2-3 and V is TRBV5-1; 12 nucleotides agree with TRBD1. This CDR3 comprises 15 residues. The V and J ends lost 3 bases and 2 bases, in that order; junction bases with no gene match: 1. Germline CDR1 reads SGHRS; CDR2 reads YFSETQ. The CDR3 protein is CASSSGQGATDTQYF. The CDR3 DNA reads TGCGCCAGCAGCTCGGGACAGGGGGCCACAGATACGCAGTATTTT.

This clone was seen only a few times. Germline and junction disagree at one end, which may indicate a read error. The chain uses TRBV2 and TRBJ1-6, with a weak D call TRBD1 (5 bases). Germline loops: CDR1 SNHLY, CDR2 FYNNEI. This CDR3 region has 14 residues. The CDR3 nucleotides are TGTGCCCGCAGGGAAGCGCCGGACTCGAGGACCCTCCACTTT. Translated: CARREAPDSRTLHF.

The V gene is TRBV20-1, the J gene TRBJ2-7, with 9 positions matching TRBD1. The CDR3 sequence is 15 residues long. The V gene end was trimmed by 3 bases and the J gene end by 3 bases; junction bases not matched to a gene: 9. Looked up from germline, CDR1 is DFQATT and CDR2 is SNEGSKA (reference sequence). CDR3 bases: TGCAGTGCTAGGACGACAGGGGGAAAATACTACGAGCAGTACTTC. Protein product: CSARTTGGKYYEQYF.

The V gene is TRBV6-5, the J gene TRBJ2-7; D is unresolved. This CDR3 contains 13 residues. Germline CDR1 is MNHEY and CDR2 is SVGAGI. Trimming left V 0 bases short and J 3 bases short, with 6 bases between. CDR3 protein: CASSYSGVYEQYF. The CDR3 DNA is TGTGCCAGCAGTTACTCCGGTGTCTACGAGCAGTACTTC.

The V gene is TRBV7-8, the J gene TRBJ2-7, with D possibly being TRBD1 or TRBD2 (6 bases each). The CDR3 is made up of 16 amino acids. Germline CDR1 and CDR2: SGHVS and FQNEAQ. Trimming took 1 base from V and 5 from J, leaving 18 bases between them. The CDR3 DNA sequence: TGTGCCAGCAGCTTAGGATTCTCCGGGGGCCGGAACGAGCAGTACTTC. Its translation is CASSLGFSGGRNEQYF. Filled out from reference TRBV7-8 and TRBJ2-7, the complete variable domain reads GAGVSQSPRYKVAKRGQDVALRCDPISGHVSLFWYQQALGQGPEFLTYFQNEAQLDKSGLPSDRFFAERPEGSVSTLKIQRTQQEDSAVYLCASSLGFSGGRNEQYFGPGTRLTVT.

V usage is TRBV20-1 and J usage is TRBJ2-1, with 8 bases aligning to TRBD2. Per the germline V gene, CDR1 is DFQATT and CDR2 is SNEGSKA (reference sequence). V lost 6 bases, J lost 8 bases, and 9 bases stayed unmatched. This CDR3 is built from 13 residues. The CDR3 nucleotides read TGCAGTGCCCGTAGCGGGATAAGGGATGAGCAGTTCTTC. It codes for CSARSGIRDEQFF.

CDR3 sequence: CASSLRGPENTEAFF. In DNA form, the CDR3 reads TGTGCCAGCAGTTTAAGAGGTCCAGAAAACACTGAAGCTTTCTTT. The gene calls are TRBV27 and TRBJ1-1; D not certain. The V end was cut by 2 bases, the J end by 2 bases, with 12 bases between. The germline V gene encodes CDR1 MNHEY and CDR2 SMNVEV (reference sequence). The CDR3 sequence is 15 residues long.

By sample share, this clone is medium-sized. The chain couples TRBV20-1 to TRBJ1-5; D ambiguous. The CDR3 runs to 14 residues. CDR1 is DFQATT, CDR2 SNEGSKA, per germline (reference sequence). Here the CDR3 reads CSSQQLYSNQPQHF. CDR3 DNA: TGCAGCTCACAACAGTTGTATAGCAATCAGCCCCAGCATTTT.